This T cell receptor (beta chain) stems from a study of radiotherapy plus CTLA-4 blockade in lung cancer (dated by TCRdb to the late 2010s). Describing the broader study: Objective responses occurred in about 19% of enrolled patients, and around 30% achieved disease control. Results and caveats for the whole study, not just this receptor: The strongest predictors of response, as reported, were early dynamic changes in blood T cell clones along with a rise in serum interferon-beta after radiation. After treatment with radiotherapy and ipilimumab, TCR clones that originated in tumors expanded in peripheral blood.

Library prep was done by the immunoSEQ multiplex PCR assay. TCRdb stores this immuneACCESS table with in-frame sequences only. Part of the clones is absent; in the studies checked, under half of the shortfall reflects unresolved V genes, and no reason is known for the rest. The sample records more than 90,000 clones, roughly 80% of which are singletons. The ten largest clones capture more than 20% of the sample. Focal radiation therapy combined with CTLA-4 blockade (ipilimumab) was tested in patients with chemo-refractory metastatic non-small-cell lung cancer. About this clone itself: The target of this receptor is not known. Per-base qualities were not stored, and no clone one base away is much larger.

The CDR3 contains 14 residues, cysteine and phenylalanine counted. CDR3 DNA only is kept here, 42 bases in frame from base 1. From the germline V gene (reference sequence), CDR1 is LNHDA and CDR2 is SQIVND. Trimming accounts for 1 base at V and 1 base at J, while the number of junction bases matched to no gene is 1. The chain links TRBV19 with TRBJ2-7, with TRBD1 matching 7 junction bases. The source was peripheral blood, collected from a patient treated with radiotherapy plus ipilimumab. This receptor was obtained from a human donor with non-small cell lung cancer that progressed on radiotherapy plus ipilimumab. The nucleotides read TGTGCCAGTAGTATAGGGGGACAGTCCTACGAGCAGTACTTC. This is translated as CASSIGGQSYEQYF.